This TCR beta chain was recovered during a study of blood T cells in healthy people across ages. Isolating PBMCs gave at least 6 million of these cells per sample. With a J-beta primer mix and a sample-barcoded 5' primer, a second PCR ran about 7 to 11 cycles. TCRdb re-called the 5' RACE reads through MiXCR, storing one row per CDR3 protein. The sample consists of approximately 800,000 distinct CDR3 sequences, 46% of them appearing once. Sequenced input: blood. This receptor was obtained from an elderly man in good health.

The CDR3 is CASSSPGWALYQPQHF. CDR3 DNA sequence: TGTGCCAGCAGCTCCCCAGGGTGGGCCCTATATCAGCCCCAGCATTTT. This chain connects TRBV7-2 to TRBJ1-5; weak D call: TRBD1 (5 bases). Between the trimmed V and J ends, which lost 4 bases and 5 bases, there was a span of 18 bases. Germline CDR1 is SGHTA and CDR2 is FQGNSA. The CDR3 consists of 16 residues.